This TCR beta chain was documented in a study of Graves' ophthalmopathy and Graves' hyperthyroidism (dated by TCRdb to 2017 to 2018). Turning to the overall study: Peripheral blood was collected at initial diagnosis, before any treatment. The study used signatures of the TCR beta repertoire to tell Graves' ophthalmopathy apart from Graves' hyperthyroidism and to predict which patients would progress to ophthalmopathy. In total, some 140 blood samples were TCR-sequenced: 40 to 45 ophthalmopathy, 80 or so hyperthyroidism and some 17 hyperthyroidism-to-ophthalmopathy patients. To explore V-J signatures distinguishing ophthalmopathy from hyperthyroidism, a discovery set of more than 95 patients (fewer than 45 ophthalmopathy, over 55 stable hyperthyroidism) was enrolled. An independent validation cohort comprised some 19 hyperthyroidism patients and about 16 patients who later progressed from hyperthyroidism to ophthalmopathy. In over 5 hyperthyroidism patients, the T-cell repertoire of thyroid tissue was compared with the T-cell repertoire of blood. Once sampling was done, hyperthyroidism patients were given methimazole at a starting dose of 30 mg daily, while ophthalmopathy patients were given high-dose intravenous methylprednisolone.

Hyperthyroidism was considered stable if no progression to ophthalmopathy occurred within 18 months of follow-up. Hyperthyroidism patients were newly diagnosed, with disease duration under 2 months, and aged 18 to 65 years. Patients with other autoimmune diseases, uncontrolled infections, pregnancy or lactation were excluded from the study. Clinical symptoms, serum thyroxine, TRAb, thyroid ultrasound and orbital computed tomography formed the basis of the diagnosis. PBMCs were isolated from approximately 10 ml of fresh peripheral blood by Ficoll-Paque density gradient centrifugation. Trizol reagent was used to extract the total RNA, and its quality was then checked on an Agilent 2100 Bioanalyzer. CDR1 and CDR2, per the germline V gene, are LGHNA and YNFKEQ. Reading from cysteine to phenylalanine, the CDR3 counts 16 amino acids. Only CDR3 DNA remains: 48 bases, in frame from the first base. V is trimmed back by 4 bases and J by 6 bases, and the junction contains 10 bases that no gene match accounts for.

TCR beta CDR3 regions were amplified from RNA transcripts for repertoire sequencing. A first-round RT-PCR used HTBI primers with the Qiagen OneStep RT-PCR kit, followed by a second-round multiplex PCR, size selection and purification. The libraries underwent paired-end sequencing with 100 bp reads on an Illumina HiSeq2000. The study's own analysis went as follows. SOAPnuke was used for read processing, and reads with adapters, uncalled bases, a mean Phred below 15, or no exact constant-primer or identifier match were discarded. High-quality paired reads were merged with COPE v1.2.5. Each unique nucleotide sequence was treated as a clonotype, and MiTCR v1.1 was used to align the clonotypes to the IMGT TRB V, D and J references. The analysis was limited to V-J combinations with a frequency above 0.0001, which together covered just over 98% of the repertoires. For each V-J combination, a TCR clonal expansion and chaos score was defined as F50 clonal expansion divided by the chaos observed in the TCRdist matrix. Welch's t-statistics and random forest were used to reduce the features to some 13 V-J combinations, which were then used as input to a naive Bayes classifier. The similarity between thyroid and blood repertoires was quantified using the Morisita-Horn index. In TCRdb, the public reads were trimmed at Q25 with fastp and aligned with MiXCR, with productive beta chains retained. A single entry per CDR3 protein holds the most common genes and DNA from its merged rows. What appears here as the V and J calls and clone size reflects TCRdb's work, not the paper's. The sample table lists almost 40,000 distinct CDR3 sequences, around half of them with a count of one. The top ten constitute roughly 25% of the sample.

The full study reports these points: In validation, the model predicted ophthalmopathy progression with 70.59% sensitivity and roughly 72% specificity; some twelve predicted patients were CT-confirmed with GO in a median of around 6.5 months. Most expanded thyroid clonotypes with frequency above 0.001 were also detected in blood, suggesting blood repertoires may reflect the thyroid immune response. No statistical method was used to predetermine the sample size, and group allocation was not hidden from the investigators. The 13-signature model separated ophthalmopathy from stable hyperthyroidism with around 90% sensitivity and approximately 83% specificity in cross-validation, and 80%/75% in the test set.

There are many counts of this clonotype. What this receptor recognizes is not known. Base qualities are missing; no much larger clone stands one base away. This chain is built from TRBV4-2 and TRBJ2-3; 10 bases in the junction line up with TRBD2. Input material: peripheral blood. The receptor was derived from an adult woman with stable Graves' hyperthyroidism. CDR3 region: CASSLLAGVLEDTQYF. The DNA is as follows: TGTGCCAGCAGCCTTCTAGCGGGAGTCCTGGAGGATACGCAGTATTTT.